This T cell receptor (beta chain) was recovered during a study of spatial heterogeneity in lung cancer. Study-wide context: Beta-chain sequences were consistently detected more often than alpha-chain sequences.

The library protocol tagged each TCR cDNA with a unique molecular identifier. Via MiXCR, TCRdb re-called the 5' RACE reads, giving one row per CDR3 protein. The sample consists of 25,000 or so distinct CDR3 sequences, about 4.4% of them appearing once. As to time point: sample taken at primary tumor resection. Just over 70 TRACERx patients with early, untreated non-small cell lung cancer donated samples. This clonotype showed up just a few times. CDR1 and CDR2 (germline): MDHEN, SYDVKM. J was trimmed by 6 bases and V by 7 bases; bases with no gene match: 6. CDR3 length equals 13 residues. The rearrangement uses TRBV28 and TRBJ1-5; 7 bases line up with TRBD1. The sequencing used PBMCs, collected at surgery. This clonotype originated in a male donor with early-stage non-small cell lung cancer. Here the CDR3 DNA reads TGTGCCAGCACAAACAGGGGCGGTCAGCCCCAGCATTTT. This translates into CASTNRGGQPQHF.